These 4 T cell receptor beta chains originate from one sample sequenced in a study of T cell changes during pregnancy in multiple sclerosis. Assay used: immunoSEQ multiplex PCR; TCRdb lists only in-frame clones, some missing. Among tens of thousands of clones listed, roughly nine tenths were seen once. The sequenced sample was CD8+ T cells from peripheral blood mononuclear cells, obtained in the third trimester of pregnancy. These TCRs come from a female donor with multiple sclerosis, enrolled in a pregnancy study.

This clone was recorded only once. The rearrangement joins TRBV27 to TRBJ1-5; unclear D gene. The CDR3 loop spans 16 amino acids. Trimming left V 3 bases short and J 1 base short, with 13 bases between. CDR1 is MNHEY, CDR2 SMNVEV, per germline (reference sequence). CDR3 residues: CASSFSWAQSNQPQHF. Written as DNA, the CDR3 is TGTGCCAGCAGTTTTTCATGGGCGCAGAGCAATCAGCCCCAGCATTTT.

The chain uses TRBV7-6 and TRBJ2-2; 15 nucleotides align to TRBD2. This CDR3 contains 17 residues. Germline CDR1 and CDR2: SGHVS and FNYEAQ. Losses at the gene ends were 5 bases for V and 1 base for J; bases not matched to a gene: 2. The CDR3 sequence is CASSTGLAGGNTGELFF. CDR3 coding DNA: TGTGCCAGCAGCACGGGACTAGCGGGAGGGAACACCGGGGAGCTGTTTTTT.

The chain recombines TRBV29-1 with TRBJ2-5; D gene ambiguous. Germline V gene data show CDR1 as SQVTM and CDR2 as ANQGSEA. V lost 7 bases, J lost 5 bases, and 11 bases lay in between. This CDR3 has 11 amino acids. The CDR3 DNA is TGCAGCGCCCCGAACCGGGAGACCCAGTACTTC. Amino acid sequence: CSAPNRETQYF.

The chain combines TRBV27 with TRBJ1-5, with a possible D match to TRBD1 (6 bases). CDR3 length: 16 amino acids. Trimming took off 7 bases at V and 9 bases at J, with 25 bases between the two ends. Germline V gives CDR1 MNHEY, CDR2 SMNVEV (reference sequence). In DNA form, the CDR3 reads TGTGCCAGCAACCCCTCAGCCACAGGGTCCTCTAGGCCCCAGCATTTT. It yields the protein CASNPSATGSSRPQHF.